The source of this T cell receptor (beta chain) is a study of T cell responses to AZD1222 COVID-19 vaccine. About the research overall: Pooling was applied to second doses at about 4 or about 12 weeks. Notes on the study in general: The peak T cell response came first, and repertoires were sampled only after it.

CDR3 size: 12 residues. V shed 1 base and J shed 9 bases, with 10 bases lying between them. Germline assignment: CDR1 LGHDT and CDR2 YNNKEL (reference sequence). Remarks on this clone: The antigen is unknown.

Generated by immunoSEQ multiplex PCR, the TCRdb table keeps only in-frame clones and is missing some. The sample consists of fewer than 110,000 clones, 90% of them appearing once. This TCR was sampled from an adult in good health. Sequenced here: peripheral blood, sampled on day 0 of AZD1222 vaccination. V is TRBV3-1 (or the pseudogene TRBV3-2) and J is TRBJ2-7; D not resolved. The CDR3 loop reads CASSQGPSTQYF. The CDR3 DNA reads TGTGCCAGCAGCCAAGGTCCTAGTACGCAGTACTTC.